A selection of T cell receptor beta chains follows, all from one sample in a study of cytomegalovirus exposure and HLA in healthy donors. Repertoires were generated with immunoSEQ multiplex PCR, while TCRdb's copy carries only in-frame clones and drops some. The profile shows tens of thousands of clones, 72% of them singletons. The sequenced material came from PBMCs. The receptors shown here come from a woman aged 45-60 years in good health and CMV-seronegative. Each CDR3 is given with its conserved first and last residue. The order of the fields is clone size, D gene, J gene, V gene, CDR3 DNA, CDR3 protein. D genes are given only for firm matches. Where a row states a size, it is once, few, many or the class of an expanded clone; other rows omit it.

-,-,TRBJ2-1,TRBV5-4,TGTGCCAGCAGTAGGGACACTACCTCCTACAATGAGCAGTTCTTC,CASSRDTTSYNEQFF
-,TRBD2,TRBJ2-2,TRBV18,TGTGCCAGCTCACGACTAGCGGACACCGGGGAGCTGTTTTTT,CASSRLADTGELFF
-,TRBD1,TRBJ2-7,TRBV5-1,TGCGCCAGCAGCTTGTTGGTGGGACAGTCCTACGAGCAGTACTTC,CASSLLVGQSYEQYF
-,TRBD2,TRBJ2-2,TRBV29-1,TGCAGCGTCGGTACTAGCGGGAGCACCGGGGAGCTGTTTTTT,CSVGTSGSTGELFF
-,TRBD2,TRBJ2-1,TRBV19,TGTGCCAGTAAACGGACTAGCGGTTCCTACAATGAGCAGTTCTTC,CASKRTSGSYNEQFF
-,-,TRBJ1-1,TRBV30,TGTGCCTCCCAGGGTCTAGCTTTCTTT,CASQGLAFF
few,-,TRBJ1-1,TRBV7-3,TGTGCCAGCAGCGCTGGTCGAGACATAAACACTGAAGCTTTCTTT,CASSAGRDINTEAFF
-,TRBD1,TRBJ2-3,TRBV5-1,TGCGCCAGCAGCTTTTCGGGACAGGGAGTAGATACGCAGTATTTT,CASSFSGQGVDTQYF
-,TRBD1,TRBJ1-5,TRBV6-5,TGTGCCAGCGGGCTAGACAGGGCTCAGCCCCAGCATTTT,CASGLDRAQPQHF
-,-,TRBJ1-5,TRBV19,TGTGCCAGTAGTCCGCAACAGGGAGAAGATCAGCCCCAGCATTTT,CASSPQQGEDQPQHF
-,TRBD1,TRBJ2-7,TRBV19,TGTGCCAGTAATCCCGGACAGGGGACTTACGAGCAGTACTTC,CASNPGQGTYEQYF
-,-,TRBJ1-2,TRBV28,TGTGCCAGCAGTTCAACGGACACAATTTTCCAGCGTGGCTACACCTTC,CASSSTDTIFQRGYTF
-,TRBD1,TRBJ1-2,TRBV7-9,TGTGCCAGCAGCCCAGGACAGGTAGAAGGCTATGGCTACACCTTC,CASSPGQVEGYGYTF
-,TRBD1,TRBJ2-2,TRBV5-1,TGCGCCAGCAGCCCGGCGGACAGGGTGGACGGGGAGCTGTTTTTT,CASSPADRVDGELFF
few,-,TRBJ2-3,TRBV4-2,TGTGCCAGCAGCCAAGAGGCGGCTACAGATACGCAGTATTTT,CASSQEAATDTQYF
few,-,TRBJ1-5,TRBV5-6,TGTGCCAGCAGCTTGGGGGCAGGGATCCAGCCCCAGCATTTT,CASSLGAGIQPQHF
-,-,TRBJ2-7,TRBV25-1,TGTGCCAGCAGACGCGGGAACTACGAGCAGTACTTC,CASRRGNYEQYF
-,-,TRBJ1-1,TRBV19,TGTGCCAGTAGTGCCACAGGGCTCGGCACTGAAGCTTTCTTT,CASSATGLGTEAFF
-,TRBD1,TRBJ1-1,TRBV19,TGTGCCAGTAGTCTCACCGTGGGGACAGGGTTAACGGAAGCTTTCTTT,CASSLTVGTGLTEAFF
-,-,TRBJ1-5,TRBV27,TGTGCCAGCAGTTTATCGGGCTCGATGGATAGCAATCAGCCCCAGCATTTT,CASSLSGSMDSNQPQHF
-,-,TRBJ1-1,TRBV30,TGTGCCTGGACGATAACGGGGATGAACACTGAAGCTTTCTTT,CAWTITGMNTEAFF
-,-,TRBJ1-3,TRBV7-2,TGTGCCAGCAGCTTAGCTGGGCAGCTTGCAGGAAACACCATATATTTT,CASSLAGQLAGNTIYF
-,-,TRBJ1-3,TRBV5-1,TGCGCCAGCACCACCGCTCCGGGACAAGCTGGAAACACCATATATTTT,CASTTAPGQAGNTIYF
-,-,TRBJ2-2,TRBV7-8,TGTGCCAGCAGCTCCCTTCGGAACACCGGGGAGCTGTTTTTT,CASSSLRNTGELFF
-,-,TRBJ1-1,TRBV11-1,TGTGCCAGCAGCTTAGCGGCAGGGGTGAACACTGAAGCTTTCTTT,CASSLAAGVNTEAFF
once,-,TRBJ1-5,TRBV19,TGTGCCAGTAGTAGCAACAGGGTGAGCAATCAGCCCCAGCATTTT,CASSSNRVSNQPQHF
-,-,TRBJ1-5,TRBV5-5,TGTGCCAGCAGCTCGGACAGAGATCAGCCCCAGCATTTT,CASSSDRDQPQHF
-,TRBD2,TRBJ2-5,TRBV18,TGTGCCAGCTCACCAAGGCGGGAGCACCCCCTCCAAGAGACCCAGTACTTC,CASSPRREHPLQETQYF
-,-,TRBJ1-3,TRBV18,TGTGCCAGCTCACCGTACGACAGTTCCTCTGGAAACACCATATATTTT,CASSPYDSSSGNTIYF
-,-,TRBJ2-7,TRBV6-1,TGTGCCAGCAGACCGACAGCCGCCTACGAGCAGTACTTC,CASRPTAAYEQYF
-,TRBD2,TRBJ2-2,TRBV25-1,TGTGCCAGCAGTGATAAGGGGCTGTGGCGGGAGGACACCGGGGAGCTGTTTTTT,CASSDKGLWREDTGELFF
-,TRBD1,TRBJ1-1,TRBV28,TGTGCCAGCAGAAGACAGGGGTGGGATGAAGCTTTCTTT,CASRRQGWDEAFF
-,TRBD1,TRBJ2-5,TRBV4-3,TGCGCCAGCAGCCAAGATATGCAGGGGGTGGAGACCCAGTACTTC,CASSQDMQGVETQYF
-,-,TRBJ1-2,TRBV28,TGTGCCTGCGGGACCCCAACCTATGGCTACACCTTC,CACGTPTYGYTF
-,-,TRBJ2-3,TRBV11-2,TGTGCCAGCAGCTTAGGGAGTTCCCTTAGCACAGATACGCAGTATTTT,CASSLGSSLSTDTQYF
-,TRBD2,TRBJ2-1,TRBV7-3,TGTGCCAGCAGCTCAGGTAGCGGGCTAAATGAGCAGTTCTTC,CASSSGSGLNEQFF
-,TRBD1,TRBJ1-6,TRBV2,TGTGCCAGCAGCCTACAGGGGGTAGCTACGGATTCACCCCTCCACTTT,CASSLQGVATDSPLHF
-,-,TRBJ1-3,TRBV27,TGTGCCAGCAGTTTGGACACCACTGGAAACACCATATATTTT,CASSLDTTGNTIYF
-,-,TRBJ2-5,TRBV6-1,TGTGCCAGCAGTGCAAACAGGGGGAGGGGAGAGACCCAGTACTTC,CASSANRGRGETQYF
-,-,TRBJ2-1,TRBV7-8,TGTGCCAGCAGCTTACGTGGACTCGATTACAATGAGCAGTTCTTC,CASSLRGLDYNEQFF
many,TRBD1,TRBJ2-7,TRBV10-3,TGTGCCATCAGTGAGTCGAATATCCGGGACAGGGAGTACTTC,CAISESNIRDREYF
-,-,TRBJ2-1,TRBV2,TGTGCCAGCAGTGAAGTTTTCCCCGTTCCCTTCTTC,CASSEVFPVPFF
few,TRBD2,TRBJ2-1,TRBV6-6,TGTGCCAGCAGGCCTACACTAGCGGGAGAAGCGAATGAGCAGTTCTTC,CASRPTLAGEANEQFF
-,TRBD2,TRBJ2-2,TRBV4-2,TGTGCCAGCAGCCGACAGCGGGAGCTGGCGGGGGAGCTGTTTTTT,CASSRQRELAGELFF
-,TRBD1,TRBJ2-6,TRBV19,TGTGCCAGTAGTTGGACAGGGGCTGGGGCCAACGTCCTGACTTTC,CASSWTGAGANVLTF
-,-,TRBJ1-1,TRBV28,TGTGCCAGCAGTTTATTAGGGGAAGGAAGAATGAACACTGAAGCTTTCTTT,CASSLLGEGRMNTEAFF
-,TRBD2,TRBJ2-7,TRBV29-1,TGCAGCGTCGCGAGGACTAGCGGGGGGGAGGAGCAGTACTTC,CSVARTSGGEEQYF
-,TRBD2,TRBJ2-5,TRBV11-1,TGTGCCAGCAGCACAACTGGGAGGGCTGAGACCCAGTACTTC,CASSTTGRAETQYF
-,-,TRBJ2-1,TRBV11-2,TGTGCCAGCAGCTCACTACAGGGTGGTTTAGGGCAGTTCTTC,CASSSLQGGLGQFF
few,-,TRBJ2-2,TRBV7-9,TGTGCCAGCCTTGACGCGGCCGGGGAGCTGTTTTTT,CASLDAAGELFF
few,TRBD1,TRBJ1-1,TRBV25-1,TGTGCCAGCAGGGGACAGGGAACGAACACTGAAGCTTTCTTT,CASRGQGTNTEAFF
-,-,TRBJ2-7,TRBV25-1,TGTGCCAGCAGTGTCACTTCTTTTCCATACGAGCAGTACTTC,CASSVTSFPYEQYF
once,-,TRBJ1-2,TRBV7-6,TGTGCCAGCAGCTTTCAGGGGTTCAGGGGCTACACCTTC,CASSFQGFRGYTF
-,-,TRBJ1-2,TRBV4-1,TGCGCCAGCAGCCAAGATCAGGCAGCTAATCCTGGCTACACCTTC,CASSQDQAANPGYTF
-,-,TRBJ1-1,TRBV7-3,TGTGCCAGCAGCTTTGGGGGCCCGGGTATGAACACTGAAGCTTTCTTT,CASSFGGPGMNTEAFF
-,-,TRBJ1-6,TRBV6-1,TGTGCCAGCAGCCCCGAGGAGCAAGATTCACCCCTCCACTTT,CASSPEEQDSPLHF
-,-,TRBJ2-2,TRBV2,TGTGCCAGTTCTTACGGGGGTAGGAACGGGGAGCTGTTTTTT,CASSYGGRNGELFF